The rows below give T cell receptor beta chains drawn from one sample of a study of OX40 agonist ivuxolimab in advanced cancers. Method: immunoSEQ multiplex PCR; TCRdb's copy keeps in-frame clones and lacks some. This sample yields over 65,000 clones, of which more than 70% are seen a single time; approximately 0.27% belongs to the top ten. Specimen: CD4+ or CD8+ T cells sorted from blood, collected in a trial of the OX40 agonist ivuxolimab. These receptors came from an adult with an advanced solid tumor such as melanoma, head and neck, liver or kidney cancer. CDR3s include the opening cysteine and the closing phenylalanine or tryptophan. A D gene is named only where the DNA matches it firmly. Rows give clone size only sometimes, using once, few, many, or a class for an expanded clone.

V	D	J	size	DNA	CDR3
TRBV4-2	TRBD2	TRBJ2-7	few	TGTGCCAGCAGCCAAGGGACTAGCGGAGTCTACGAGCAGTACTTC	CASSQGTSGVYEQYF
TRBV6-4	NA	TRBJ2-7	NA	TGTGCCAGCAGAACAGCTCGAGCCTACTACGAGCAGTACTTC	CASRTARAYYEQYF
TRBV13	TRBD1	TRBJ2-3	NA	TGTGCCAGCAGCCCTAGAACCGGGACAGGGGGTGGGAGTACGCAGTATTTT	CASSPRTGTGGGSTQYF
TRBV15	TRBD2	TRBJ2-1	few	TGTGCCACCAGCAGACGTGGACTAGCGGGAAGAACCGAGCAGTTCTTC	CATSRRGLAGRTEQFF
TRBV14	NA	TRBJ2-1	NA	TGTGCCAGCAGCTCGTACAATGAGCAGTTCTTC	CASSSYNEQFF
TRBV2	NA	TRBJ2-7	NA	TGTGCCAGCAGGATGGGAGGACTGAACTCCTACGAGCAGTACTTC	CASRMGGLNSYEQYF
TRBV5-4	TRBD1	TRBJ2-5	once	TGTGCCAGCAGCCGGGACAGGGGGCAAGGGGAGACCCAGTACTTC	CASSRDRGQGETQYF
TRBV6-6	NA	TRBJ1-1	NA	TGTGCCAGCAGTTACTGGGAGAACACTGAAGCTTTCTTT	CASSYWENTEAFF
TRBV19	NA	TRBJ1-5	NA	TGTGCCAGTAGTGTCCAGGGGCGGGGCAATCAGCCCCAGCATTTT	CASSVQGRGNQPQHF
TRBV15	TRBD1	TRBJ1-2	NA	TGTGCCACCAGCACCGGACAGGGCCCTAGCTACGGCTACACCTTC	CATSTGQGPSYGYTF
TRBV4-2	NA	TRBJ1-4	NA	TGTGCCAGCAGACCACAGGCGGATAATGAAAAACTGTTTTTT	CASRPQADNEKLFF
TRBV5-1	TRBD1	TRBJ1-2	NA	TGCGCCAGCAGCTTGGACAGGGGCGCCTATGGCTACACCTTC	CASSLDRGAYGYTF
TRBV19	TRBD2	TRBJ2-7	NA	TGTGCCAGTAGCACAACTAGCGGGCTAACCTACGAGCAGTACTTC	CASSTTSGLTYEQYF
TRBV7-9	TRBD1	TRBJ1-2	NA	TGTGCCAGCACCCGGACAGGGGGCTACTATGGCTACACCTTC	CASTRTGGYYGYTF
TRBV9	NA	TRBJ2-7	NA	TGTGCCAGCAGCGTAGTAGGCAACGGCGAGCAGTACTTC	CASSVVGNGEQYF
TRBV5-1	TRBD1	TRBJ2-3	NA	TGCGCCAGCGGACAGGGGGCCCAGACAGATACGCAGTATTTT	CASGQGAQTDTQYF
TRBV4-1	TRBD1	TRBJ2-7	NA	TGCGCCAGCAGCCAAGATCCGACAGGGGGCTACGAGCAGTACTTC	CASSQDPTGGYEQYF
TRBV2	NA	TRBJ1-1	NA	TGTGCCAGCAGGCCAAGGGTGGGAGGGAACACTGAAGCTTTCTTT	CASRPRVGGNTEAFF
TRBV19	NA	TRBJ2-3	NA	TGTGCCAGTAGTATCGCCGAAGCGGATACGCAGTATTTT	CASSIAEADTQYF
TRBV20-1	NA	TRBJ1-3	NA	TGCAGCGGCAGCTCTGGAAACACCATATATTTT	CSGSSGNTIYF
TRBV4-1	NA	TRBJ2-2	once	TGCGCCAGCAGCAGTAGTGTACCGCTGGTCACCGGGGAGCTGTTTTTT	CASSSSVPLVTGELFF
TRBV19	TRBD1	TRBJ1-1	NA	TGTGCCAGTAGTCCAGGGGGCACCGCGAACACTGAAGCTTTCTTT	CASSPGGTANTEAFF
TRBV25-1	NA	TRBJ1-4	few	TGTGCCAGCAGCTCCGGGGCAAATGAAAAACTGTTTTTT	CASSSGANEKLFF
TRBV20-1	TRBD2	TRBJ2-3	few	TGCAGTGCCGAGGCTAGCGGGAGGCATTTT	CSAEASGRHF
TRBV27	NA	TRBJ1-5	NA	TGTGCCAGCAGTTCGACAGTTGCGAGCAATCAGCCCCAGCATTTT	CASSSTVASNQPQHF
TRBV6-5	TRBD1	TRBJ2-3	NA	TGTGCCAGCACCTCGGGACAGACAGATACGCAGTATTTT	CASTSGQTDTQYF
TRBV10-2	NA	TRBJ1-5	NA	TGCGCCAGTGGAGTGGGCAGCAATCAGCCCCAGCATTTT	CASGVGSNQPQHF
TRBV18	TRBD2	TRBJ2-6	NA	TGTGCCAGCTCTGCCAGCGGGACTGGGGCCAACGTCCTGACTTTC	CASSASGTGANVLTF
TRBV9	NA	TRBJ2-1	NA	TGTGCCAGCAGCGTAGGGACGCCGAGCTCCTACAATGAGCAGTTCTTC	CASSVGTPSSYNEQFF
TRBV2	NA	TRBJ1-6	NA	TGTGCCAGCAGCGGGACTCAAAATAATTCACCCCTCCACTTT	CASSGTQNNSPLHF
TRBV6-5	NA	TRBJ1-1	NA	TGTGCCAGCAGCTCACCCAGTGGGGTCGGGACTGAAGCTTTCTTT	CASSSPSGVGTEAFF
TRBV5-8	TRBD1	TRBJ2-6	NA	TGTGCCAGCAGCTTCCGGGCCAGGGGGTATGGAACCTCTGGGGCCAACGTCCTGACTTTC	CASSFRARGYGTSGANVLTF
TRBV5-1	TRBD1	TRBJ2-2	NA	TGCGCCAGCAGCTTGAATGGACAGGGTTTCGGGGAGCTGTTTTTT	CASSLNGQGFGELFF
TRBV27	TRBD1	TRBJ2-7	NA	TGTGCCAGCAGGTCCACAGGGGCCGATGGCTACGAGCAGTACTTC	CASRSTGADGYEQYF
TRBV2	TRBD1	TRBJ2-4	NA	TGTGCCAGCAGAAGGACAGGTTGGGAGACCAAAAACATTCAGTACTTC	CASRRTGWETKNIQYF
TRBV5-1	NA	TRBJ2-6	NA	TGCGCCAGCACTTTGGGGGGGCAAGGTGGGGCCAACGTCCTGACTTTC	CASTLGGQGGANVLTF
TRBV11-3	NA	TRBJ2-1	NA	TGTGCCAGCAGCTTAAAATGGTGGGCCTCTACCAATGAGCAGTTCTTC	CASSLKWWASTNEQFF
TRBV11-2	NA	TRBJ2-5	NA	TGTGCCAGCAGCCACCCCGGATACAGACAACGCTTTGAGGCCCAGTACTTC	CASSHPGYRQRFEAQYF
TRBV4-1	NA	TRBJ2-3	NA	TGCGCCAGCAGTCCAGCGAGCACAGATACGCAGTATTTT	CASSPASTDTQYF
TRBV6-1	NA	TRBJ2-7	NA	TGTGCCAGCAGTGAAGAGGGAGTCAGTACCTACGAGCAGTACTTC	CASSEEGVSTYEQYF
TRBV4-1	NA	TRBJ1-1	NA	TGCGCCAGCAGCCAAGGGGGAACCAGCCACATGAACACTGAAGCTTTCTTT	CASSQGGTSHMNTEAFF
TRBV5-1	TRBD2	TRBJ2-1	NA	TGCGCCAGCAGTGACCGGACTAGCGGTAACTCCTACAATGAGCAGTTCTTC	CASSDRTSGNSYNEQFF
TRBV4-2	NA	TRBJ2-3	NA	TGTGCCAGCAGCCAGGACGGGAGCGCCTCAGATACGCAGTATTTT	CASSQDGSASDTQYF
TRBV19	NA	TRBJ1-1	NA	TGTGCCAGTAGTATAGATCAGGGCTTACAGAACACTGAAGCTTTCTTT	CASSIDQGLQNTEAFF
TRBV18	TRBD1	TRBJ2-5	NA	TGTGCCAGCCAGGCAGGGGGCGGTCAGGAGACCCAGTACTTC	CASQAGGGQETQYF
TRBV5-1	NA	TRBJ2-3	NA	TGCGCCAGCAGCTGGAACGACAGAGGTACAGATACGCAGTATTTT	CASSWNDRGTDTQYF
TRBV5-1	NA	TRBJ2-7	NA	TGCGCCAGCAGCACCCAGGACAGCCAGCTCTACGAGCAGTACTTC	CASSTQDSQLYEQYF
TRBV11-2	NA	TRBJ1-2	NA	TGTGCCAGCAGCTTCGGGGACGTCTATGGCTACACCTTC	CASSFGDVYGYTF
TRBV5-1	NA	TRBJ2-1	few	TGCGCCAGCAGACTTGCGGAGGACTACAATGAGCAGTTCTTC	CASRLAEDYNEQFF
TRBV2	NA	TRBJ1-2	NA	TGTGCCAGCAGGCCCGGGTCCTTCTTCGAGGATGGCTACACCTTC	CASRPGSFFEDGYTF
TRBV2	NA	TRBJ2-3	NA	TGTGCCAGCAGTGAGACCGCCACAGATACGCAGTATTTT	CASSETATDTQYF
TRBV2	NA	TRBJ1-1	NA	TGTGCCAGCAGTCCTATGCGGGGTGGGGCGGCTGAAGCTTTCTTT	CASSPMRGGAAEAFF
TRBV10-3	NA	TRBJ2-2	NA	TGTGCCATCAGTGACCAGAGGGAGAACACCGGGGAGCTGTTTTTT	CAISDQRENTGELFF
TRBV6-5	TRBD2	TRBJ2-2	NA	TGTGCCAGCAAGCTAGCGGGAGGGTTCGGGGAGCTGTTTTTT	CASKLAGGFGELFF
TRBV7-9	TRBD1	TRBJ1-4	NA	TGTGCCAGCAGTCCCGGACAGGGGGCTAATGAAAAACTGTTTTTT	CASSPGQGANEKLFF